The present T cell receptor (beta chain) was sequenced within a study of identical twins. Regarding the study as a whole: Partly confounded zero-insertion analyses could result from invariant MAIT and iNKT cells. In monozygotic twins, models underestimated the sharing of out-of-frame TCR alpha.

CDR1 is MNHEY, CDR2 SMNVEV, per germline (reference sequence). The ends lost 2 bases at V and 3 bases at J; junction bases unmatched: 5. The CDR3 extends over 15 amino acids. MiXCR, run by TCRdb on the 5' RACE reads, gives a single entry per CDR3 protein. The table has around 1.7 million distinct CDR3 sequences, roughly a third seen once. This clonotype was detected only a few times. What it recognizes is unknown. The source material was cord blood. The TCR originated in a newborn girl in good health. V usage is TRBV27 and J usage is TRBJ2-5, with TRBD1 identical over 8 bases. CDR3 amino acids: CASSLGGTGEETQYF. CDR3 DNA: TGTGCCAGCAGTTTAGGGGGGACAGGTGAAGAGACCCAGTACTTC.